A selection of T cell receptor beta chains follows, all from one sample in a study of T cell responses to AZD1222 COVID-19 vaccine. Only in-frame clones appear in the TCRdb table, and some are missing; sequencing was by immunoSEQ multiplex PCR. The sample records some 190,000 clones, more than 80% being singletons. The input for sequencing was peripheral blood, taken on day 0 of AZD1222 vaccination. Receptors originate from an adult in good health. Each CDR3 is given with its conserved first and last residue. A D gene is named only where the DNA matches it firmly. For some rows the clone size is stated as once, few or many, or as a class when expanded; others skip it.

TRBJ1-5 | few | . | TRBV11-2 | TGTGCCAGCAGCCCAACATGGGGGGCTGATCAGCCCCAGCATTTT | CASSPTWGADQPQHF
TRBJ2-6 | . | . | TRBV19 | TGTGCCAGTAGTATTATCGGGGCTGGGGCCAACGTCCTGACTTTC | CASSIIGAGANVLTF
TRBJ1-3 | . | . | TRBV7-9 | TGTGCCAGCAGCGAAGAACAGGTCTCTGGAAACACCATATATTTT | CASSEEQVSGNTIYF
TRBJ1-5 | few | . | TRBV5-4 | TGTGCCAGCAGCAGACCAGGATTGGCCCAGCATTTT | CASSRPGLAQHF
TRBJ1-1 | . | . | TRBV29-1 | TGCAGCGTTGTAAGGGTCTTTAACACTGAAGCTTTCTTT | CSVVRVFNTEAFF
TRBJ2-3 | . | TRBD2 | TRBV3-1/TRBV3-2 | TGTGCCAGCAGCCAACGCGGGGGGGCGTGGTCAGATACGCAGTATTTT | CASSQRGGAWSDTQYF
TRBJ1-2 | . | . | TRBV25-1 | TGTGCCAGCAGGGGAACAACATGGGGCAGGAGCCTCTATGGCTACACCTTC | CASRGTTWGRSLYGYTF
TRBJ1-5 | . | . | TRBV9 | TGTGCCAGCAGCGAGGACATGAGCAATCAGCCCCAGCATTTT | CASSEDMSNQPQHF
TRBJ2-7 | . | . | TRBV5-5 | TGTGCCAGCAGACCTCTCCTGCGGGCATCCTACGAGCAGTACTTC | CASRPLLRASYEQYF
TRBJ1-6 | . | TRBD1 | TRBV5-1 | TGCGCCAGCAGCTTCAGGGGGGAACGATATAATTCACCCCTCCACTTT | CASSFRGERYNSPLHF
TRBJ2-5 | . | . | TRBV3-1/TRBV3-2 | TGTGCCAGCAGCCGTCGTGGTCCGACCCACCAAGAGACCCAGTACTTC | CASSRRGPTHQETQYF
TRBJ1-1 | . | . | TRBV5-4 | TGTGCCAGCAGCTGGGGTCAGGGGAACACTGAAGCTTTCTTT | CASSWGQGNTEAFF
TRBJ1-5 | . | . | TRBV5-5 | TGTGCCAGCTGCTTCGGGGGCGCGGATCAGCCCCAGCATTTT | CASCFGGADQPQHF